Presented here are 29 T cell receptor beta chains from one specimen sequenced in a study of monozygotic twins with inflammatory bowel disease. For each CDR3 protein, TCRdb gives one entry from its re-call of the 5' RACE reads, without DNA. Listed are approximately 420,000 distinct CDR3 sequences; 2% to 3% falls within the top ten. Sequencing was done on a sample of blood. Receptor source: a human donor with ulcerative colitis or Crohn's disease, or a healthy co-twin of an affected twin (not recorded which).

The genes are TRBV19 and TRBJ1-2; TCRdb lists TRBD1, though no DNA is available to test this call. Germline lookup yields CDR1 LNHDA and CDR2 SQIVND (reference sequence). This CDR3 has 11 residues. The CDR3: CASMGPYGYTF.

V and J are TRBV5-4 and TRBJ2-1; checking the TCRdb D call of TRBD1 is not possible without DNA. The germline CDR1 and CDR2 sequences are SGHNT and YYREEE (reference sequence). The CDR3 runs to 16 residues. The CDR3 reads CASINTGGGRQLEQFF.

This rearrangement joins TRBV7-9 to TRBJ2-1; TCRdb designates TRBD2, a call that cannot be tested without DNA. The germline gives CDR1 SEHNR, CDR2 FQNEAQ (reference sequence). This CDR3 is built from 17 residues. The CDR3 loop is CASSSGTSGRVYNEQFF.

CDR3 amino acids: CASSVTQGARYPPAFF. V gene TRBV25-1 combines with J gene TRBJ1-1; TCRdb returns TRBD1, unconfirmable since there is no DNA. CDR1 and CDR2 (germline): MGHDK, SYGVNS. The CDR3 runs 16 residues.

This chain's CDR3 is CSARGAGGPSREQFF. The chain combines TRBV20-1 with TRBJ2-1; lacking DNA, the TRBD2 call made by TCRdb goes unchecked. CDR3 length: 15 amino acids. Germline V lookup: CDR1 DFQATT, CDR2 SNEGSKA (reference sequence).

The rearrangement joins TRBV18 to TRBJ2-7; the TCRdb call, TRBD1, lacks DNA for checking. There are 13 residues in the CDR3. In germline, CDR1 is KGHSH, CDR2 LQKENI. The CDR3 region is CASSPPGSYEQYF.

J is TRBJ2-7 and V is TRBV10-3; the D gene TCRdb calls, TRBD2, cannot be checked with no DNA. CDR3 length: 16 residues. Germline V gene sequence: CDR1 ENHRY, CDR2 SYGVKD. This CDR3 reads CATHVSGGRAAYEQYF.

This chain joins TRBV6-1 and TRBJ1-1. In germline, CDR1 is MNHNS, CDR2 SASEGT. The CDR3 has 14 residues. CDR3 protein: CASSESVMNTEAFF.

The rearrangement joins TRBV29-1 to TRBJ2-1; TCRdb designates TRBD1, a call that cannot be tested without DNA. The CDR3 is 12 amino acids. The V gene's germline CDR1 is SQVTM and CDR2 ANQGSEA. This CDR3 reads CSVGTGNNEQFF.

This CDR3 is CASSLRPFPSLRPARNTEAFF. The chain links TRBV5-1 to TRBJ1-1; the D gene TCRdb calls, TRBD1, cannot be checked with no DNA. In germline, CDR1 is SGHRS, CDR2 YFSETQ. This CDR3 has 21 residues.

This rearrangement joins TRBV20-1 to TRBJ2-7; TCRdb selects TRBD2, and the lack of DNA leaves this call unchecked. Germline-derived CDR1 and CDR2 are DFQATT and SNEGSKA (reference sequence). The CDR3 extends over 16 amino acids. CDR3 residues: CSASLGRTQFYYEQYF.

The CDR3 sequence: CASSLNRRGTGNEKLFF. This chain uses TRBV28 with TRBJ1-4; TCRdb designates TRBD1, a call that cannot be tested without DNA. The CDR3 has 17 amino acids. Germline-derived CDR1 and CDR2 are MDHEN and SYDVKM.

CDR3 protein: CASSLGWDYSYEQYF. The chain carries TRBV7-6 and TRBJ2-7; no DNA is available, so the TRBD2 call from TCRdb remains unchecked. The CDR3 sequence is 15 residues long. Germline V gene sequence: CDR1 SGHVS, CDR2 FNYEAQ.

The chain combines TRBV20-1 with TRBJ1-6; TCRdb designates TRBD1, a call that cannot be tested without DNA. Germline CDR1 reads DFQATT; CDR2 reads SNEGSKA (reference sequence). The CDR3 covers 13 residues. The CDR3 sequence: CSAIQVSNSPLHF.

The V and J genes are TRBV9 and TRBJ2-1. Looked up from germline, CDR1 is SGDLS and CDR2 is YYNGEE. The CDR3 consists of 14 residues. CDR3 loop: CASSVGQDYNEQFF.

The V gene is TRBV20-1, the J gene TRBJ2-1; the D gene TCRdb calls, TRBD1, cannot be checked with no DNA. CDR1 and CDR2 (germline): DFQATT, SNEGSKA (reference sequence). The CDR3 loop spans 19 amino acids. The CDR3 here is CSASYREWFREGSYNEQFF.

This chain links TRBV12-3 or TRBV12-4 with TRBJ2-1; no DNA is available, so the TRBD1 call from TCRdb remains unchecked. The length of the CDR3 is 15 residues. CDR3 residues: CASSRPQGGSNEQFF.

This chain links TRBV5-1 with TRBJ2-5; TCRdb gives TRBD1 as the D gene, but with no DNA this cannot be confirmed. This CDR3 has 13 amino acids. Germline V gene sequence: CDR1 SGHRS, CDR2 YFSETQ. CDR3 sequence reads: CASSRTRGETQYF.

CDR3: CASSLSGYKETQYF. V is TRBV5-4 and J is TRBJ2-5. Germline V gene lookup returns CDR1 SGHNT and CDR2 YYREEE (reference sequence). The length of the CDR3 is 14 residues. The full variable domain, completed using reference TRBV5-4 and TRBJ2-5, is ETGVTQSPTHLIKTRGQQVTLRCSSQSGHNTVSWYQQALGQGPQFIFQYYREEENGRGNFPPRFSGLQFPNYSSELNVNALELDDSALYLCASSLSGYKETQYFGPGTRLLVL.

The rearrangement links TRBV20-1 to TRBJ2-1. This CDR3 spans 14 amino acids. Germline V gene data show CDR1 as DFQATT and CDR2 as SNEGSKA (reference sequence). CDR3 sequence reads: CSARDPLGLNEQFF.

The chain uses TRBV29-1 and TRBJ2-1. This CDR3 has 16 amino acids. Per the germline V gene, CDR1 is SQVTM and CDR2 is ANQGSEA. This CDR3 reads CSVEGPGRSSYNEQFF.

The V and J genes are TRBV3-1 and TRBJ1-2; as DNA is missing, the TRBD1 call by TCRdb cannot be tested. Per the germline V gene, CDR1 is LGHDT and CDR2 is YNNKEL (reference sequence). There are 13 residues in the CDR3. The chain's CDR3 is CASRSDREHGYTF.

This chain links TRBV4-3 with TRBJ2-7. CDR1 and CDR2 (germline): LGHNA, YSLEER. This CDR3 is built from 14 residues. CDR3 sequence: CASSQSLRSYEQYF.

The chain recombines TRBV4-3 with TRBJ2-7; the TCRdb D gene call, TRBD2, has no DNA to confirm it. The length of the CDR3 is 13 residues. Looked up from germline, CDR1 is LGHNA and CDR2 is YSLEER. The CDR3 loop reads CASSQGEGGEQYF.

J is TRBJ1-3 and V is TRBV12-3 or TRBV12-4; as DNA is missing, the TRBD1 call by TCRdb cannot be tested. The CDR3 sequence is 17 residues long. CDR3 sequence: CASSPLMRLDSGNTIYF.

This chain connects TRBV20-1 to TRBJ1-5. This CDR3 comprises 13 residues. From germline, CDR1 is DFQATT and CDR2 SNEGSKA (reference sequence). The CDR3 region is CSAAVGSNQPQHF.

The chain has TRBV3-1 and TRBJ2-7; the TCRdb D gene call, TRBD2, has no DNA to confirm it. Germline loops: CDR1 LGHDT, CDR2 YNNKEL (reference sequence). The CDR3 runs to 15 residues. The CDR3 region is CASSPRGGGAYEQYF.

This sequence joins TRBV18 and TRBJ2-1; TCRdb names TRBD1, which stays unverified in the absence of DNA. The V gene's germline CDR1 is KGHSH and CDR2 LQKENI. The CDR3 sequence is 14 residues long. This CDR3 is CASSLGQAQNEQFF.

The chain uses TRBV18 and TRBJ1-4. Germline V lookup: CDR1 KGHSH, CDR2 LQKENI. The CDR3 extends over 16 amino acids. CDR3 sequence reads: CASSPPRTGGGEKLFF.